Considering frequency, the clone carrying this TCR beta chain is medium-sized. What it binds is not known. The sample belongs to a study of T cell clusters in autoimmune cytopenias. One tube held mixed TRB-A and TRB-B primer pools for touch-down PCR. TCRdb re-called the multiplex PCR reads; every CDR3 protein appears as one record, without DNA. This listing includes about 2,000 distinct CDR3 sequences. General study results and limits: TRB repertoire shifts in secondary cytopenia and chronic lymphocytic leukemia mostly reflected lymphoma, not autoimmunity.

This CDR3 has 14 amino acids. Some 38,000 genome equivalents of blood DNA were amplified for TRB. This rearrangement joins TRBV12-3 or TRBV12-4 to TRBJ2-2; TCRdb's D call of TRBD1 is untestable without DNA. The material sequenced was peripheral blood. The clonotype comes from a human donor with an autoimmune cytopenia or autoimmune hepatitis (not recorded which). The CDR3 loop reads CASRPGQGMGELFF.